This T cell receptor (beta chain) was recovered during a study of spatial heterogeneity in lung cancer (dated by TCRdb to between 2019 and 2020). About the investigation overall: Beta-chain transcripts were consistently detected in greater numbers than alpha-chain transcripts, which likely reflected higher beta-chain transcript abundance. In the raw uncorrected reads, each unique combination of TCR and UMI appeared more than ten times on average. The study linked features of the TCR repertoire to counts of nonsynonymous mutations, which were determined by whole-exome sequencing of tumor tissue. In non-small cell lung cancer, the study made a quantitative comparison of TCR alpha and beta repertoires among multiple tumor regions, matched nontumor lung and blood. Both alpha and beta chains were TCR-sequenced in around 230 tumor regions, around 65 matched nontumor lung samples and more than 50 PBMC samples obtained at surgery. Summary of the overall study and its limitations: Confirming at a functional level the hypothesis that regional TCRs recognize regional mutations was considered to require additional single-cell paired TCR alpha and beta sequencing. Ubiquitous expanded tumor TCRs were found in blood more often at tumor resection than at routine follow-up.

Concerning this clonotype: No antigen is known for it. No base-level quality is on record; no much larger clone is a single base apart.

Preparation of the library involved 5' RACE. These reads were obtained on a NextSeq 500. To allow correction of PCR and sequencing errors, the TCR library protocol tagged every TCR cDNA molecule with a unique molecular identifier. On the authors' methods: TCR identification, UMI-based error correction and CDR3 extraction were all carried out with Decombinator tools. Expanded TCRs were defined as those above a frequency of 2 per 1,000, corresponding to the top 1% of the tumor frequency distribution. Rényi diversity was computed with the R vegan package after subsampling each repertoire 100 times to 5,000 TCRs. CDR3 similarity networks were constructed using string-kernel similarity of amino acid triplets, with links drawn between CDR3s whose pairwise similarity was above 0.82. The public reads were reanalyzed by TCRdb: fastp trimming at Q25, MiXCR alignment, in-frame beta chains only. Rows with a matching CDR3 protein are joined into one entry that keeps the most common DNA and genes. The V and J calls and clone size are TCRdb's, not the authors'. The sample has 85,000 to 100,000 distinct CDR3 sequences on record, roughly 12% of them singletons. The top ten clonotypes cover about 38% of the sample.

The time point label here, explained by the study, means: sample taken at primary tumor resection. Donors were about 70 patients with early-stage, untreated non-small cell lung cancer from the lung TRACERx cohort. Whole RNA extracted from tumor and nontumor lung tissue, or from cryopreserved PBMC samples, was used for TCR sequencing without cell sorting. Only patients with enough RNA available from two or more tumor regions were chosen for TCR sequencing. The receptor's source is a male donor with early-stage non-small cell lung cancer. The sequences come from PBMCs, collected at surgery.

The DNA reads TGCAGTGCTAGAGAAGCGGGAGCCGGTACCGGGGAGCTGTTTTTT. This translates into CSAREAGAGTGELFF. The rearranged segments are TRBV20-1 and TRBJ2-2, and TRBD2 aligns with 8 junction nucleotides. Taken from cysteine to phenylalanine, the CDR3 has 15 residues. The only DNA kept is the CDR3, 45 bases in frame from the first base. The CDR1 and CDR2 encoded by the germline V gene (reference sequence) are DFQATT and SNEGSKA. V lost 0 bases and J lost 5 bases, and the count of bases not matched to a germline gene is 5.